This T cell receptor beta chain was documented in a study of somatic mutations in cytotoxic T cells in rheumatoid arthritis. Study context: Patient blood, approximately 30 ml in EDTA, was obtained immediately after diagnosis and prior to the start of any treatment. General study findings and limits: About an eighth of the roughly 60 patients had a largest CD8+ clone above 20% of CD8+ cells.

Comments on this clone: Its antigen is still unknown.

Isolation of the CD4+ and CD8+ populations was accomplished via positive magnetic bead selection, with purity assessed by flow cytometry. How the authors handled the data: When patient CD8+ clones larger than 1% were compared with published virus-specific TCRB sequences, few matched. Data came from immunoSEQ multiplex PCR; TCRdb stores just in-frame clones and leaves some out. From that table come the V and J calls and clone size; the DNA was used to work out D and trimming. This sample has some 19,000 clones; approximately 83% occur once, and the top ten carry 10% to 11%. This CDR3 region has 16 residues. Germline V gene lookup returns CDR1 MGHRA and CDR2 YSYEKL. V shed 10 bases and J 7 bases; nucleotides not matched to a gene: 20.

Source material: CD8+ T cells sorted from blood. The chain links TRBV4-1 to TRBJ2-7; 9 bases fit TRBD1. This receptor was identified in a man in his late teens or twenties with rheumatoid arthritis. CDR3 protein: CATSAIGDRAVREQYF. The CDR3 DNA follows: TGCGCCACCTCAGCCATCGGGGACAGGGCGGTTCGGGAGCAGTACTTC.